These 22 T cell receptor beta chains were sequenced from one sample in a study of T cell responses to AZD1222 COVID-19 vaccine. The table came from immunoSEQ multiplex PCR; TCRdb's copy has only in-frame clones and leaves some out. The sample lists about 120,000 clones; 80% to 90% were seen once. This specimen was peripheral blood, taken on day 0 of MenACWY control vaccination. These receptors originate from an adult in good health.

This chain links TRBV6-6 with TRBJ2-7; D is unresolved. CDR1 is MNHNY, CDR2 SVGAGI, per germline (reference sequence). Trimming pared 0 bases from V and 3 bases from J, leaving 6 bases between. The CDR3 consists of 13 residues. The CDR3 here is CASSYSLRYEQYF. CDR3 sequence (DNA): TGTGCCAGCAGTTACTCTCTTCGCTACGAGCAGTACTTC.

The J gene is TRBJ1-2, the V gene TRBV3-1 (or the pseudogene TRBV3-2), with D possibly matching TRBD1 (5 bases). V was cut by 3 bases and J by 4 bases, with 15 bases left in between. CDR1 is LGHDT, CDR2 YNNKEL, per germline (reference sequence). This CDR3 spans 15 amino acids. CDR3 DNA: TGTGCCAGCAGCCAGGCGTACAGGATTTCCTATGGCTACACCTTC. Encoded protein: CASSQAYRISYGYTF.

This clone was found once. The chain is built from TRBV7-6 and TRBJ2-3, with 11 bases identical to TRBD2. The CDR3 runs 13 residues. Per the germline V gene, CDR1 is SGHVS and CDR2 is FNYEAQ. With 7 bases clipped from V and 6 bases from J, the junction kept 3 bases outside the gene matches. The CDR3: CASISGGADTQYF. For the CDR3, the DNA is TGTGCCAGCATTAGCGGGGGGGCCGATACGCAGTATTTT.

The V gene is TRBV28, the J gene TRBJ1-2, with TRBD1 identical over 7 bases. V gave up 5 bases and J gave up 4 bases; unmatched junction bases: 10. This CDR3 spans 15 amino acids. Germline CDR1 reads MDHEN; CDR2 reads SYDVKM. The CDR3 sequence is CASSVRGQALYGYTF. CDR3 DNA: TGTGCCAGCAGTGTACGTGGACAGGCCCTCTATGGCTACACCTTC.

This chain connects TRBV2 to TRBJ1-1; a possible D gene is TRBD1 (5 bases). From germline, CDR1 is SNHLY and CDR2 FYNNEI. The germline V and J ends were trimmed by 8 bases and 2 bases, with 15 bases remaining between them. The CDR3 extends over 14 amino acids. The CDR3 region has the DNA TGTGCCAGCGGAGCCGGGGCCTATAACACTGAAGCTTTCTTT. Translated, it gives CASGAGAYNTEAFF.

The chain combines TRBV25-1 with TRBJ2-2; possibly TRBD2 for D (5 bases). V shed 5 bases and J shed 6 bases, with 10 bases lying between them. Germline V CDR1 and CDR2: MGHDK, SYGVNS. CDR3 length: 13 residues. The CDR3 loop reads CASSPSSAGELFF. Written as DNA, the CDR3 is TGTGCCAGCAGTCCTAGCTCCGCCGGGGAGCTGTTTTTT. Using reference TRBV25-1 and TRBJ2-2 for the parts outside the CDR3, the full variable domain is EADIYQTPRYLVIGTGKKITLECSQTMGHDKMYWYQQDPGMELHLIHYSYGVNSTEKGDLSSESTVSRIRTEHFPLTLESARPSHTSQYLCASSPSSAGELFFGEGSRLTVL.

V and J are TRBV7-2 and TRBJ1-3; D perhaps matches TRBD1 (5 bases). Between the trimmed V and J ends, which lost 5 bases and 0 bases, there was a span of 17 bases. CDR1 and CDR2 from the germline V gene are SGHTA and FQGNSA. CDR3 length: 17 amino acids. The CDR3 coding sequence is TGTGCCAGCAGCGTAGGGAGGGGCCCAAGCTCTGGAAACACCATATATTTT. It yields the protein CASSVGRGPSSGNTIYF. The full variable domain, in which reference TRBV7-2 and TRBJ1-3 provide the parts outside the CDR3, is GAGVSQSPSNKVTEKGKDVELRCDPISGHTALYWYRQSLGQGLEFLIYFQGNSAPDKSGLPSDRFSAERTGGSVSTLTIQRTQQEDSAVYLCASSVGRGPSSGNTIYFGEGSWLTVV.

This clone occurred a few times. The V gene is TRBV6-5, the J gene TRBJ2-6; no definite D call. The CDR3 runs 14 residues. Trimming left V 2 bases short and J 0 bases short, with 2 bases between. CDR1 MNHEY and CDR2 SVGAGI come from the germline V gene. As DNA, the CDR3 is TGTGCCAGCAGTTACAGCTCTGGGGCCAACGTCCTGACTTTC. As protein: CASSYSSGANVLTF.

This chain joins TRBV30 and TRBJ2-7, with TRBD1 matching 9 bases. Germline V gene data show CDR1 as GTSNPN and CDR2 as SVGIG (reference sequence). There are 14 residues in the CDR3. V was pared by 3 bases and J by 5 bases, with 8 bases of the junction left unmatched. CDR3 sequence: CAWSAGTGFNEQYF. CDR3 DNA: TGTGCCTGGAGCGCCGGGACAGGGTTCAACGAGCAGTACTTC. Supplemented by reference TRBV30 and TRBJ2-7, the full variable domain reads SQTIHQWPATLVQPVGSPLSLECTVEGTSNPNLYWYRQAAGRGLQLLFYSVGIGQISSEVPQNLSASRPQDRQFILSSKKLLLSDSGFYLCAWSAGTGFNEQYFGPGTRLTVT.

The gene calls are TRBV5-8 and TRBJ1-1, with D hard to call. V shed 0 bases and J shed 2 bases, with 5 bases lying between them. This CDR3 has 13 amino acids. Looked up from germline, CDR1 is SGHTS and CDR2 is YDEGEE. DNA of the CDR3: TGTGCCAGCAGCTTGGAGGTCAACACTGAAGCTTTCTTT. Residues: CASSLEVNTEAFF.

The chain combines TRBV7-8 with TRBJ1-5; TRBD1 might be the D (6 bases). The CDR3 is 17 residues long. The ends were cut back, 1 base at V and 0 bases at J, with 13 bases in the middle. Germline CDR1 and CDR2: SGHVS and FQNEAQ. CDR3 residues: CASSLDPRGHSNQPQHF. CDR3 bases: TGTGCCAGCAGCTTAGACCCCCGGGGGCATAGCAATCAGCCCCAGCATTTT. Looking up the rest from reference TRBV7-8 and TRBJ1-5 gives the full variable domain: GAGVSQSPRYKVAKRGQDVALRCDPISGHVSLFWYQQALGQGPEFLTYFQNEAQLDKSGLPSDRFFAERPEGSVSTLKIQRTQQEDSAVYLCASSLDPRGHSNQPQHFGDGTRLSIL.

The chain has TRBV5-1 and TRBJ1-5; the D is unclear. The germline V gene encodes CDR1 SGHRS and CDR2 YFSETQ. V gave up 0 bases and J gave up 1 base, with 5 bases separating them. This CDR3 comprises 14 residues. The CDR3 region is CASSLDGSNQPQHF. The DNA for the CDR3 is TGCGCCAGCAGCTTGGACGGCAGCAATCAGCCCCAGCATTTT. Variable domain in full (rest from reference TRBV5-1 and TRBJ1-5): KAGVTQTPRYLIKTRGQQVTLSCSPISGHRSVSWYQQTPGQGLQFLFEYFSETQRNKGNFPGRFSGRQFSNSRSEMNVSTLELGDSALYLCASSLDGSNQPQHFGDGTRLSIL.

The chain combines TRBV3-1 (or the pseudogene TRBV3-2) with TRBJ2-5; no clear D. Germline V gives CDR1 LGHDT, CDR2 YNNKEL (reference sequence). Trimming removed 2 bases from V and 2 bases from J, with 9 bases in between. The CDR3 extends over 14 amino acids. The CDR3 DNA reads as TGTGCCAGCAGCCAAAACCCTCCTCAAGAGACCCAGTACTTC. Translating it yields CASSQNPPQETQYF.

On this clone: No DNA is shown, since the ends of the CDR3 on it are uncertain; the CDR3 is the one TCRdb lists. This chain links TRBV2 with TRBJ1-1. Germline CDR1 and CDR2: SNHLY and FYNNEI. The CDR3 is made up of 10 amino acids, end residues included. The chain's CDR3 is CASSSGEAFF.

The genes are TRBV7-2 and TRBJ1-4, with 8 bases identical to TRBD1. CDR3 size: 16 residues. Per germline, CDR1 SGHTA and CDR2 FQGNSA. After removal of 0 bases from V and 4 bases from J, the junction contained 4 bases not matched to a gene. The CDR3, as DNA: TGTGCCAGCAGCTTAGCCGGACAGGGCGGTAATGAAAAACTGTTTTTT. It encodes CASSLAGQGGNEKLFF.

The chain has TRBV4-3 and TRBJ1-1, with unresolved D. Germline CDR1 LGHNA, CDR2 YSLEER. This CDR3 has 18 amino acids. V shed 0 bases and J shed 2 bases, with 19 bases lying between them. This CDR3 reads CASSQEAPQVPPNTEAFF. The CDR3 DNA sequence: TGCGCCAGCAGCCAAGAAGCCCCCCAGGTTCCTCCCAACACTGAAGCTTTCTTT.

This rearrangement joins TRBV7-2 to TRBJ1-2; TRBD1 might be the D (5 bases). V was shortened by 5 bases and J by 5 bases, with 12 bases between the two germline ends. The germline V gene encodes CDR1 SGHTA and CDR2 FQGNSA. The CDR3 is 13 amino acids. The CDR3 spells CASSPQAPYGYTF. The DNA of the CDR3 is TGTGCCAGCAGCCCACAGGCCCCGTATGGCTACACCTTC.

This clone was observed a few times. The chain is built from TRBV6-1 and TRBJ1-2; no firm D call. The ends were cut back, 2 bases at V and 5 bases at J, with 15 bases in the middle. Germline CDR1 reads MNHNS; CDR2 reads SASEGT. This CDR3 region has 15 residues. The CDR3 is CASSENVRLLYGYTF. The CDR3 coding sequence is TGTGCCAGCAGTGAAAACGTTAGGCTTTTATATGGCTACACCTTC.

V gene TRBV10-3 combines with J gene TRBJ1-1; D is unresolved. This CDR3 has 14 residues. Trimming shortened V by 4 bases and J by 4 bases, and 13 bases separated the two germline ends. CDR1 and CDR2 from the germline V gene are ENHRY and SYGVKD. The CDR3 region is CAISGTSFGTEAFF. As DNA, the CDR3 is TGTGCCATCAGTGGAACCTCGTTCGGCACTGAAGCTTTCTTT.

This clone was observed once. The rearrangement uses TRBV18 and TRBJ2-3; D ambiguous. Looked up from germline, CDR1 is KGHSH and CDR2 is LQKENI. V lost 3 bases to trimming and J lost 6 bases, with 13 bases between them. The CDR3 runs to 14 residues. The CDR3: CASSPPSSVDTQYF. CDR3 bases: TGTGCCAGCTCACCTCCTTCCTCCGTGGATACGCAGTATTTT.

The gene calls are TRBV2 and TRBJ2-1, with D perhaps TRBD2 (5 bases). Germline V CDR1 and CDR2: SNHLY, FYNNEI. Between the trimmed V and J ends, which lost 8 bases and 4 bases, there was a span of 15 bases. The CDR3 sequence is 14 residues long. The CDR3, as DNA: TGTGCCAGCTCAGAGAGGGTCTTATACAATGAGCAGTTCTTC. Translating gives CASSERVLYNEQFF.

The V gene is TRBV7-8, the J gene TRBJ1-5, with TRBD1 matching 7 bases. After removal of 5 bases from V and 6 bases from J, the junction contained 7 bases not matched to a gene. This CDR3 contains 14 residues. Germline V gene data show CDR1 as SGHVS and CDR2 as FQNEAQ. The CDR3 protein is CASSTRQGGQPQHF. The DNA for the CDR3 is TGTGCCAGCAGCACCCGACAGGGTGGTCAGCCCCAGCATTTT.